These 5 T cell receptor beta chains originate from one sample sequenced in a study of cytomegalovirus exposure and HLA in healthy donors. TCRdb's table, derived via immunoSEQ multiplex PCR, lists solely in-frame clones and lacks some. The data contain 95,000 to 150,000 clones, 88% of them singletons. Sequenced input: PBMCs. These receptors originate from a young woman in good health and CMV-seropositive.

The chain links TRBV6-6 to TRBJ1-1; possible D gene TRBD1, 5 bases. The germline V and J ends were trimmed by 2 bases and 6 bases, with 7 bases remaining between them. The length of the CDR3 is 12 residues. Germline lookup yields CDR1 MNHNY and CDR2 SVGAGI (reference sequence). The CDR3 DNA is TGTGCCAGCAGTTACGGGGGGGCTGAAGCTTTCTTT. As protein: CASSYGGAEAFF.

The V call is TRBV5-5, the J call TRBJ2-3, with D possibly TRBD2 on 5 matching bases. The CDR3 is 15 residues long. Germline CDR1 is SGHKS and CDR2 is YYEKEE (reference sequence). V was pared by 5 bases and J by 0 bases, with 13 bases between. The CDR3 here is CASRRGWLSTDTQYF. CDR3 nucleotides: TGTGCCAGCAGGCGAGGGTGGTTAAGCACAGATACGCAGTATTTT.

The chain carries TRBV6-1 and TRBJ1-2; no clear D. CDR1 is MNHNS and CDR2 is SASEGT in the germline V gene. CDR3 length: 15 residues. The V gene lost 5 bases and the J gene lost 4 bases, with 17 bases spanning the gap. CDR3 loop: CASSSKDGNTYGYTF. In DNA, the CDR3 is TGTGCCAGCAGTTCCAAGGACGGGAATACCTATGGCTACACCTTC.

V gene TRBV5-1 combines with J gene TRBJ1-3; maybe TRBD1 (5 bases). The V gene lost 10 bases and the J gene lost 0 bases, with 23 bases spanning the gap. This CDR3 spans 17 amino acids. Germline CDR1 SGHRS, CDR2 YFSETQ. The CDR3 sequence: CAFPKGVSFSSGNTIYF. For the CDR3, the DNA is TGCGCCTTCCCTAAAGGGGTCAGCTTTAGCTCTGGAAACACCATATATTTT.

The chain links TRBV6-6 to TRBJ1-2; 7 bases fit TRBD1. Germline-derived CDR1 and CDR2 are MNHNY and SVGAGI (reference sequence). The CDR3 is made up of 15 amino acids. With 5 bases clipped from V and 7 bases from J, the junction kept 13 bases outside the gene matches. The CDR3 DNA reads as TGTGCCAGCAGTCATACTCACAGGGGATCGAGTGGCTACACCTTC. As protein: CASSHTHRGSSGYTF.